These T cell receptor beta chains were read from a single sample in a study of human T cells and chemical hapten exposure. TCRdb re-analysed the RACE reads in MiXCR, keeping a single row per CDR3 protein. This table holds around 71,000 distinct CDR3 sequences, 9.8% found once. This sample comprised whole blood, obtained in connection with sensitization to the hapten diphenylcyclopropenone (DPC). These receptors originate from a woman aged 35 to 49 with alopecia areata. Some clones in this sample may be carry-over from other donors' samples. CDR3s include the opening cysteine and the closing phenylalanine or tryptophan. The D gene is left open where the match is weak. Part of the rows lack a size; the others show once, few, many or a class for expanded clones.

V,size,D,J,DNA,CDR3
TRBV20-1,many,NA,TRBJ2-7,TGCAGTGCTGGTGACAGGCCCTACGAGCAGTACTTC,CSAGDRPYEQYF
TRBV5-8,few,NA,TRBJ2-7,TGTGCCAGCAGCTTGTACGGAGGCTACGAGCAGTACTTC,CASSLYGGYEQYF
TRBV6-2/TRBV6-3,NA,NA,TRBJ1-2,TGTGCCAGCTGCAAGAATACAGAATTTCTCTACACCTTC,CASCKNTEFLYTF
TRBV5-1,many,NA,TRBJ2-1,TGCGCCAGCAGCGTTGCAGGAATCTCCTACAATGAGCAGTTCTTC,CASSVAGISYNEQFF
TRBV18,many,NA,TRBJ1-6,TGTGCCAGCTCACCGGATCCTGGGGGTAATTCACCCCTCCACTTT,CASSPDPGGNSPLHF
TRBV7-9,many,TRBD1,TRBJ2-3,TGTGCCAGCAGCCCGAGGACAGGGGGCAAAGATACGCAGTATTTT,CASSPRTGGKDTQYF
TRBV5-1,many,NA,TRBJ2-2,TGCGCCAGCAGCTTGGCGTCAGGGTCCCCCGGGGAGCTGTTTTTT,CASSLASGSPGELFF
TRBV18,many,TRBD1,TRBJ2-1,TGTGCCAGCTCACCACCAGGGACAGGGGGAGGTGAGCAGTTCTTC,CASSPPGTGGGEQFF
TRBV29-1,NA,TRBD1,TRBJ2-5,TGCAGCGTTGAACGGGACAGGCAAGAGACCCAGTACTTC,CSVERDRQETQYF
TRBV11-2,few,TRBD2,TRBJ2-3,TGTGCCAGCAGCTTACCTAGCGGGACAGATACGCAGTATTTT,CASSLPSGTDTQYF
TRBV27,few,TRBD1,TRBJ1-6,TGTGCCAGCAGCTTTGGGATCCGGACAGGGTTGAATATCGGGTATAATTCACCCCTCCACTTT,CASSFGIRTGLNIGYNSPLHF
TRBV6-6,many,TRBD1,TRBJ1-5,TGTGCCAGCAGACCGACAGGGAATAGCAATCAGCCCCAGCATTTT,CASRPTGNSNQPQHF
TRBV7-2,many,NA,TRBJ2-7,TGTGCCAGCAGCCCCCCCCAGGGTTACGAGCAGTACTTC,CASSPPQGYEQYF
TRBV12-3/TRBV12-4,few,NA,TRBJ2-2,TGTGCCAGCAGTTTAGGCAGAGGGCAGGGGGGCACCGGGGAGCTGTTTTTT,CASSLGRGQGGTGELFF
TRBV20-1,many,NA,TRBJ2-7,TGCAGTGCTAGACCGCTAGGGAAATACGAGCAGTACTTC,CSARPLGKYEQYF
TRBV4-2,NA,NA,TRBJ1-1,TGTGCCAGCAGCCAAGGGATATCTGCGAACACTGAAGCTTTCTTT,CASSQGISANTEAFF
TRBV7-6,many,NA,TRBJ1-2,TGTGCCAGCAGCTTAGGTGGCAGGGATTCAGGCTACACCTTC,CASSLGGRDSGYTF
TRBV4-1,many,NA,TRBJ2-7,TGCGCCAGCAGCCAGATAGCCGACTACGAGCAGTACTTC,CASSQIADYEQYF
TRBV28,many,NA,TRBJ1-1,TGTGCCAGCAGTTTAAGTATACAGGGACGAACTGAAGCTTTCTTT,CASSLSIQGRTEAFF
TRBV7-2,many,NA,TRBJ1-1,TGTGCCAGCAGCTTAGCCCCTAGGGGTGACACTGAAGCTTTCTTT,CASSLAPRGDTEAFF
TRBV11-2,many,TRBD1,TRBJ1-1,TGTGCCAGCAGAGACGGACAGGTCACTGAAGCTTTCTTT,CASRDGQVTEAFF
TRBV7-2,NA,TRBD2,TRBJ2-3,TGTGCCAGCAGCTTAACTAGCGGGGTAGCAGATACGCAGTATTTT,CASSLTSGVADTQYF
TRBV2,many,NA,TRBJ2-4,TGTGCCAGCGGAAACATTCAGTACTTC,CASGNIQYF
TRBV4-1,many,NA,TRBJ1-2,TGCGCCAGCAGCCCCACCCCCAACTCTAACTATGGCTACACCTTC,CASSPTPNSNYGYTF
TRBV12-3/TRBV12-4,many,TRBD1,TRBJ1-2,TGTGCCAGCAGTTCCCGGAACCGGGACAGCGGTGGCTACACCTTC,CASSSRNRDSGGYTF
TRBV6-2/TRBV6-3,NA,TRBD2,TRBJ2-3,TGTGCCAGCAGTCCCCCCGAGCGGGGGTGGACTACAGATACGCAGTATTTT,CASSPPERGWTTDTQYF
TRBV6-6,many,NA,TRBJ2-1,TGTGCCAGCAGTTACTCGACAGCTGGTGGCGGCACCTACAATGAGCAGTTCTTC,CASSYSTAGGGTYNEQFF
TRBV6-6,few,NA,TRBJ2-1,TGTGCCAGCAGTTACTCGGGGCGGGGCAATGAGCAGTTCTTC,CASSYSGRGNEQFF
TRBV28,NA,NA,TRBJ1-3,TGTGCCAGCAGTTTAAGGGGTAACGGGGACACCATGTATTTT,CASSLRGNGDTMYF
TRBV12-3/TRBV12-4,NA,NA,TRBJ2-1,TGTGCCAGCAGTATCCAGTACAATGAGCAGTTCTTC,CASSIQYNEQFF
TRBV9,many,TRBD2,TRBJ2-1,TGTGCCAGCAGCGGTAGCGGGGTCAGCTCCTACAATGAGCAGTTCTTC,CASSGSGVSSYNEQFF
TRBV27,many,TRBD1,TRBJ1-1,TGTGCCAGCAGTTTAGGGCAGGGGGTGGGCGAGGCTTTCTTT,CASSLGQGVGEAFF
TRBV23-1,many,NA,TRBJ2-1,TGCGCCAGCAGCCCCGTTCCCGGGGGCAATGAGCAGTTCTTC,CASSPVPGGNEQFF
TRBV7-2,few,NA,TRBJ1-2,TGTGCCAGCACCACGTCCGGTATCTATGGCTACACCTTC,CASTTSGIYGYTF
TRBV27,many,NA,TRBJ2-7,TGTGCCAGCGGGTGGGGGGTCGAGCAGTACTTC,CASGWGVEQYF
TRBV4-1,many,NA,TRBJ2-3,TGCGCCAGCAGCCGAGGCAGGCGCACAGATACGCAGTATTTT,CASSRGRRTDTQYF
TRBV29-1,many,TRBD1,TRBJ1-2,TGCAGCGTTGTGGGGACAGGATACGGCTACACCTTC,CSVVGTGYGYTF
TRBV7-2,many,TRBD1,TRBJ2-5,TGTGCCAGCAGCGTTCAGGGGGCAGGAGAGACCCAGTACTTC,CASSVQGAGETQYF
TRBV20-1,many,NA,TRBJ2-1,TGCAGTGCTAGGGAAGGGACTGCCCGGGACAATGAGCAGTTCTTC,CSAREGTARDNEQFF
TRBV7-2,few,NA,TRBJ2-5,TGTGCCAGCAGCTTAAATGGAGCCCGGAGGGCCGAAGAGACCCAGTACTTC,CASSLNGARRAEETQYF
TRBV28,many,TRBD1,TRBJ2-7,TGTGCCAGCCAACAGGGGTGGGAGCAGTACTTC,CASQQGWEQYF
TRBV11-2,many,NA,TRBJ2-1,TGTGCCAGCAGCTCCTCTGCGCGGGGCTACAATGAGCAGTTCTTC,CASSSSARGYNEQFF
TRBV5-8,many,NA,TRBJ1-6,TGTGCCAGCAGCCTTACGGGGTATAATTCACCCCTCCACTTT,CASSLTGYNSPLHF
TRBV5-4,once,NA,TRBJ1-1,TGTGCCAGCAGCTGGGCACAGAACCCTGAAGCTCTCTTT,CASSWAQNPEALF